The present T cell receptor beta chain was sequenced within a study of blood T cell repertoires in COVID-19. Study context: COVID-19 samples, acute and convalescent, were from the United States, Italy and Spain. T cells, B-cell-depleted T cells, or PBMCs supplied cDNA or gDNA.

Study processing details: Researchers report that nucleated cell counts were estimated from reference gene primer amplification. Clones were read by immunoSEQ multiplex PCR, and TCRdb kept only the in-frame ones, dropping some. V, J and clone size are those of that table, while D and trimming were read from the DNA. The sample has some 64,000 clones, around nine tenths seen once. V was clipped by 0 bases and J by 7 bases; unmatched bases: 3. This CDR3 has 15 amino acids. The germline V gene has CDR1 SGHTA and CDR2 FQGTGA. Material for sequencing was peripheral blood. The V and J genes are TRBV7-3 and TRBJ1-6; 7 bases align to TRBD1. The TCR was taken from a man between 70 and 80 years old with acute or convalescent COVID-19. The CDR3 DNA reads TGTGCCAGCAGCTTAACAGGGACAGCAAATTCACCCCTCCACTTT. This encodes CASSLTGTANSPLHF.